This paragraph reports one TCR beta chain. Its cognate antigen has yet to be identified. A much bigger clone sits one base away, suggesting this may be a read error. These data are taken from a study of T cells in Graves' hyperthyroidism and ophthalmopathy (dated by TCRdb to between 2018 and 2021). About the study as a whole: Peripheral blood samples were taken at initial diagnosis, before any treatment was given. After blood sampling, hyperthyroidism patients were treated with methimazole at a starting dose of 30 mg daily, and ophthalmopathy patients were treated with high-dose intravenous methylprednisolone. TCR Vbeta CDR3 sequencing of around 130 peripheral blood samples (approximately 44 ophthalmopathy, 75 or so hyperthyroidism and some 17 progressor patients) is reported in the paper. TCR V-J signatures able to tell the groups apart were searched for in a discovery cohort of 90 to 100 patients, of whom 43 had Graves' ophthalmopathy and roughly 57 had stable Graves' hyperthyroidism. In addition, the study compared T-cell repertoires in thyroid tissue and in blood from six Graves' hyperthyroidism patients. Prospective prediction of ophthalmopathy was tested in an independent validation cohort consisting of fewer than 20 hyperthyroidism patients and approximately 16 patients who later progressed to ophthalmopathy. The approximately 100 discovery patients were divided at random into training and test sets in a 7:3 ratio. Overall study outcomes, separate from this receptor: A 13 V-J signature model separated ophthalmopathy from stable hyperthyroidism, with 87.88% sensitivity and about 81% specificity in cross-validation and 80%/75% in testing. In validation, the model predicted progression to ophthalmopathy a median of around six months before onset, with over 55% sensitivity and 72.22% specificity. Most expanded thyroid clonotypes (frequency above 0.001) were also found in blood, which suggests that blood repertoires may mirror thyroid immune responses. Sample size was not statistically predetermined, and investigators were not blinded to group allocation.

The TCR beta CDR3 regions were amplified from RNA transcripts. The TCR CDR3 was subjected to a first round of RT-PCR using the HTBI primer set and the Qiagen OneStep RT-PCR kit. Libraries were constructed in a second round of multiplex PCR, after which size selection and purification were carried out. Sequencing of the libraries was done on an Illumina HiSeq2000 using paired-end 100 bp reads. Per the source publication's procedure: Raw data were processed with SOAPnuke, discarding reads with adapters, uncalled bases, mean Phred below 15, or no exact constant-primer or identifier match. COPE v1.2.5 was used to merge high-quality paired reads, and clonotypes were defined as unique nucleotide sequences. Clonotypes were aligned to IMGT TRBV, TRBD and TRBJ reference segments using MiTCR v1.1. The analysis included only V-J combinations with a frequency above 0.0001, which together covered over 98% of the repertoires. The TCS score was defined as the ratio of F50 (clonal expansion) to E x V (chaos), calculated using BLOSUM62-based TCRdist between CDR3 peptides within each V-J. Welch's t-statistics and random forest reduced roughly 530 V-J features to around 14, which were used in a naive Bayes classifier (R e1071). The public reads were reanalyzed by TCRdb: fastp trimming at Q25, MiXCR alignment, in-frame beta chains only. Every entry covers one CDR3 protein and lists the most common genes and DNA from its rows. Here the V and J calls rest on TCRdb's processing, not on the authors' analysis. In this sample the table shows 500,000 to 700,000 distinct CDR3 sequences, roughly a sixth of which occur a single time. The ten largest clones take up about 18% of the sample.

The CDR3 goes from the cysteine to the phenylalanine over 15 residues. This entry keeps only the CDR3 DNA: 45 bases, framed from base 1. Clipping removes 0 bases from V and 7 bases from J, with 8 as the unmatched junction base count. Taken from the germline V gene, the CDR1 and CDR2 loops are SQVTM and ANQGSEA. Stable Graves' hyperthyroidism was defined as the absence of progression to ophthalmopathy over 18 months of follow-up. Hyperthyroidism patients were newly diagnosed, with disease duration under 2 months, and aged 18 to 65 years. Any patient with an uncontrolled infection, another autoimmune disease, pregnancy or lactation was excluded. Diagnoses were based on clinical symptoms, serum thyroxine and TRAb, thyroid ultrasound and orbital computed tomography. Ficoll-Paque density gradient centrifugation was used to isolate PBMCs from around 10 ml of fresh peripheral blood. Trizol reagent was used to extract total RNA, and RNA quality was then checked on an Agilent 2100 Bioanalyzer.

The V and J segments used are TRBV29-1 and TRBJ2-5, with TRBD2 identical over 10 junction bases. This sequence originates from a woman aged 18-29 years with Graves' hyperthyroidism. Sequences were obtained from blood. The DNA sequence is as follows: TGCAGCGTTGAAGATCGGGCTAGCGGGGGAAGGACCCAGTACTTC. It codes for CSVEDRASGGRTQYF.